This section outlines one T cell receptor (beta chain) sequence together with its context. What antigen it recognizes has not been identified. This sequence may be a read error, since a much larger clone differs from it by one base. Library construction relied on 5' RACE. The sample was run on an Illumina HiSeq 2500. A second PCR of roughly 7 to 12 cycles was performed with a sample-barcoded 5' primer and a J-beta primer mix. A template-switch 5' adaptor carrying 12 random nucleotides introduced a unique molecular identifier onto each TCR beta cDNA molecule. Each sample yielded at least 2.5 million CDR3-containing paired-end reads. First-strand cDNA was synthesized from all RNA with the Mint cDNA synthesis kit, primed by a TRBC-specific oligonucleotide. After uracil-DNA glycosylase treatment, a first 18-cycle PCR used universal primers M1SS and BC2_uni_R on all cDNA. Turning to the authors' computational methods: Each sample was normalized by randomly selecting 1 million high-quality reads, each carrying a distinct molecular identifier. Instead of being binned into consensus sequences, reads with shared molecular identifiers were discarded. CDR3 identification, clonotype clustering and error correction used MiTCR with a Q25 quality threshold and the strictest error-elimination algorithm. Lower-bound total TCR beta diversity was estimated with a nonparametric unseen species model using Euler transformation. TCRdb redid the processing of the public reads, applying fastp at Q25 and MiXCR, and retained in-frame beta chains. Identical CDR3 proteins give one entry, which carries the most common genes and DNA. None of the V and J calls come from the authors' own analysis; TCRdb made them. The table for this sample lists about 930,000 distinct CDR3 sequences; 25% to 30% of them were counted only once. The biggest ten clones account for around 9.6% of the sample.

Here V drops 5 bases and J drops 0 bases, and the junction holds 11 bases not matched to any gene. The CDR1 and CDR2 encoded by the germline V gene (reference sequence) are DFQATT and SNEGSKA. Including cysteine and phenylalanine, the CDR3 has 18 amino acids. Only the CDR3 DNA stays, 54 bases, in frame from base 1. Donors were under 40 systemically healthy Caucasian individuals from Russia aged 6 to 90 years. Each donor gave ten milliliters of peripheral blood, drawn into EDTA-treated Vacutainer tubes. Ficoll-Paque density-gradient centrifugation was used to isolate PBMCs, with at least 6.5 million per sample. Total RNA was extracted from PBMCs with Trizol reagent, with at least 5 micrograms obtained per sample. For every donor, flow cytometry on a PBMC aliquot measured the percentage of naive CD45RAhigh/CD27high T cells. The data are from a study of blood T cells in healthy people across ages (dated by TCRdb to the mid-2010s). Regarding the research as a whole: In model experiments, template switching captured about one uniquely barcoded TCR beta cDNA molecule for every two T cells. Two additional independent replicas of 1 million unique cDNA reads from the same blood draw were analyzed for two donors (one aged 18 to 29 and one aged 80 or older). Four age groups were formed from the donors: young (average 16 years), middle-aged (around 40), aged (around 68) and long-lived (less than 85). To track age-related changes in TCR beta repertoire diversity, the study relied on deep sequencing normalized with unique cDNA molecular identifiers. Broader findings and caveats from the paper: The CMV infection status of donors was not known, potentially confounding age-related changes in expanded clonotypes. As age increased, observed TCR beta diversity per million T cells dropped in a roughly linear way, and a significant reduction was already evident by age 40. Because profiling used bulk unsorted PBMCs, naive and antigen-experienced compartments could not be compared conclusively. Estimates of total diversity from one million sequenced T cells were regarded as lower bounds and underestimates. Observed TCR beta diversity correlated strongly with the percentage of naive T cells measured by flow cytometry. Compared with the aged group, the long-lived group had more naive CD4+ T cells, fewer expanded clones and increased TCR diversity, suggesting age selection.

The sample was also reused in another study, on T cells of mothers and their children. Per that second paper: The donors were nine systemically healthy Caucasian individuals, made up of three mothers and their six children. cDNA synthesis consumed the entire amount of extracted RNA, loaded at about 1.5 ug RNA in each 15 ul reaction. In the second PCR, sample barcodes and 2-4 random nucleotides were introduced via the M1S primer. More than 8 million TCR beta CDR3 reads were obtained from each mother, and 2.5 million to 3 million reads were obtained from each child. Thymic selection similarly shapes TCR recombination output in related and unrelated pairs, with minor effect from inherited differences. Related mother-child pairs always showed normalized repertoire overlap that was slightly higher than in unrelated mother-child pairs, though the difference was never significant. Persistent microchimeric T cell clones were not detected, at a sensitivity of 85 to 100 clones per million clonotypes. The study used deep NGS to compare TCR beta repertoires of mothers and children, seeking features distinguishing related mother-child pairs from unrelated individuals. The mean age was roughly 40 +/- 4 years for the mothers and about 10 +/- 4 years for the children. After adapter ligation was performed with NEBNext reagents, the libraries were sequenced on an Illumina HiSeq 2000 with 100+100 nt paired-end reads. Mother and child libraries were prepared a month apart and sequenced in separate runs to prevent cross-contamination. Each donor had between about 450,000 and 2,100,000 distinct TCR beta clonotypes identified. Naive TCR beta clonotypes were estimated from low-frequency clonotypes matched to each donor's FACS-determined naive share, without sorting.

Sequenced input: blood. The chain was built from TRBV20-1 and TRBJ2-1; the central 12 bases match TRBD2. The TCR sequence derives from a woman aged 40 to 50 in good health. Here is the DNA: TGCAGTGCTGGAGTCCCTAGCGGGGGGGTGCGCTCCTACAATGAGCAGTTCTTC. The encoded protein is CSAGVPSGGVRSYNEQFF.